Included here is one TCR beta chain sequence, with context. Its antigen is undetermined. Germline-derived CDR1 and CDR2 are MNHNY and SVGAGI (reference sequence). The V end lost 6 bases, the J end lost 0 bases, and 6 bases lay between the germline ends. The length of the CDR3 is 13 residues. PCR primers comprised 60 Vbeta and 13 Jbeta primers. Only in-frame clones appear in the TCRdb table, and some are missing; sequencing was by immunoSEQ multiplex PCR. The sample records around 100,000 clones, approximately 79% being singletons. This sample is part of a study of cytomegalovirus exposure and HLA in healthy donors. Study at large: Genotyping showed roughly 86% of almost 400 donors falling in the Caucasian-associated ancestry cluster. Study observations and caveats: Available immune exposure information covered CMV serostatus only. Common viral pathogens seemed to be connected with several of the most significant clusters, according to a later analysis.

The TCR originated in a middle-aged woman in good health and CMV-seronegative. The specimen sequenced was PBMCs. The rearrangement uses TRBV6-6 and TRBJ1-3; D gene ambiguous. The CDR3 here is CASRTDSGNTIYF. CDR3 DNA sequence: TGTGCCAGCAGAACAGACTCTGGAAACACCATATATTTT.